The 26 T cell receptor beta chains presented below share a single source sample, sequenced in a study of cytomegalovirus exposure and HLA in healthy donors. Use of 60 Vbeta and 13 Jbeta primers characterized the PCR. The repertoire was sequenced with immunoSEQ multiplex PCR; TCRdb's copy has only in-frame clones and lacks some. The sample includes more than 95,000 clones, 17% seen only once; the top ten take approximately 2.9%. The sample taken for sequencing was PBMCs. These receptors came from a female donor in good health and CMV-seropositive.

CDR3 loop: CASSQEAGGMNTEAFF. The CDR3 DNA reads TGTGCCAGCAGCCAAGAGGCAGGGGGTATGAACACTGAAGCTTTCTTT. The chain joins TRBV4-2 to TRBJ1-1, with 7 bases fitting TRBD1. The CDR3 runs to 16 residues. In germline, CDR1 is LGHNA, CDR2 YNFKEQ. The trim removed 0 bases at V and 0 bases at J, leaving 4 bases unmatched.

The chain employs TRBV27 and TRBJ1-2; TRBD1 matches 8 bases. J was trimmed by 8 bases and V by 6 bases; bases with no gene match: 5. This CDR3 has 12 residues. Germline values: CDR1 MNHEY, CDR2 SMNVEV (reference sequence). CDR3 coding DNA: TGTGCCAGCAGGACAGGGGCGCGAGGCTACACCTTC. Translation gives CASRTGARGYTF.

The CDR3 bases are TGCGCCAGCAGCCAAGGGCCAAACCAAGAGACCCAGTACTTC. Its translation is CASSQGPNQETQYF. The chain employs TRBV4-3 and TRBJ2-5; D call uncertain. The V end was cut by 1 base, the J end by 0 bases, with 6 bases between. Germline V gives CDR1 LGHNA, CDR2 YSLEER. The CDR3 covers 14 residues.

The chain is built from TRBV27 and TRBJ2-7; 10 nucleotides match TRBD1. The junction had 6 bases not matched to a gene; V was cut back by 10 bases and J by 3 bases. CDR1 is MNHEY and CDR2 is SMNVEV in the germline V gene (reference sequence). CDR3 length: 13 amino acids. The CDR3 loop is CATRGTGVYEQYF. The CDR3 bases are TGTGCCACCCGTGGGACAGGGGTCTACGAGCAGTACTTC.

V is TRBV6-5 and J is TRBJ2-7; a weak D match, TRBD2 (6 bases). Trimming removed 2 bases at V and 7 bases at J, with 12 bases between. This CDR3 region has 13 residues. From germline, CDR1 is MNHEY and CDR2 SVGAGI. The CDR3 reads CASSYLAYGEQYF. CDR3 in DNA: TGTGCCAGCAGTTACCTAGCGTATGGGGAGCAGTACTTC.

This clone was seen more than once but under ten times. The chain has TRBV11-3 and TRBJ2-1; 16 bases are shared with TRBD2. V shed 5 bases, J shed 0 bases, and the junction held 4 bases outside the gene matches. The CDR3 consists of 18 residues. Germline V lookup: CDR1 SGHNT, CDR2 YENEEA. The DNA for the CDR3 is TGTGCCAGCAGCCTGGGGACTAGCGGGAGGGTCTCCTACAATGAGCAGTTCTTC. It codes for CASSLGTSGRVSYNEQFF.

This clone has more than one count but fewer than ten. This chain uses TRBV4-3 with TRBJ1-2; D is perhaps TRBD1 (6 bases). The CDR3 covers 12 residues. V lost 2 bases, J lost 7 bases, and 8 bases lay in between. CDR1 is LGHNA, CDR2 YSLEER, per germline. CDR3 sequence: CASSQLGGGYTF. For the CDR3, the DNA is TGCGCCAGCAGCCAACTAGGGGGTGGCTACACCTTC.

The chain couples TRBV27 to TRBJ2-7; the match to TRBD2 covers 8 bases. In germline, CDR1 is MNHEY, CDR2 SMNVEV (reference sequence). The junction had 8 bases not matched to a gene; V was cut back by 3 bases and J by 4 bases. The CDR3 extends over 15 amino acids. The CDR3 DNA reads TGTGCCAGCAGTTTGACCGGGGGGGCAGTATACGAGCAGTACTTC. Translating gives CASSLTGGAVYEQYF.

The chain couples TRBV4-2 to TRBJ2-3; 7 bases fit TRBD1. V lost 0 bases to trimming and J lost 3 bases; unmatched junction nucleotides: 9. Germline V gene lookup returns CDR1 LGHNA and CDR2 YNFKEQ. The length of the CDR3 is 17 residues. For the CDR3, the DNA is TGTGCCAGCAGCCAAGAAGGGTTAGGCAGGGGGACAGATACGCAGTATTTT. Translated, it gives CASSQEGLGRGTDTQYF.

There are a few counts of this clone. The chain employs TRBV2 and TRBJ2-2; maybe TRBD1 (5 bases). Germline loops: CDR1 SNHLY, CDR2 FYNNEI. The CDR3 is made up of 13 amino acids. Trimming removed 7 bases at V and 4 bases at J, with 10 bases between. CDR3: CASNRIGTGELFF. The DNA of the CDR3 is TGTGCCAGCAACAGGATCGGCACCGGGGAGCTGTTTTTT.

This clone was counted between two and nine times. The CDR3 DNA reads TGTGCCATCAGTAGACAGGGGACGAACACTGAAGCTTTCTTT. Its protein is CAISRQGTNTEAFF. The rearrangement uses TRBV10-3 and TRBJ1-1, with 8 bases lining up with TRBD1. This CDR3 comprises 14 residues. Unmatched junction bases numbered 3, after V lost 5 bases and J lost 1 base. Germline values: CDR1 ENHRY, CDR2 SYGVKD.

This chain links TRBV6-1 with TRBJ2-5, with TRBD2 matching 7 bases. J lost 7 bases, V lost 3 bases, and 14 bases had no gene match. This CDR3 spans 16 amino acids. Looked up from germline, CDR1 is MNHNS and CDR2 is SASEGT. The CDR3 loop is CASSDRLAPGAGTQYF. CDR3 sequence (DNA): TGTGCCAGCAGTGATAGACTAGCCCCCGGGGCGGGGACCCAGTACTTC.

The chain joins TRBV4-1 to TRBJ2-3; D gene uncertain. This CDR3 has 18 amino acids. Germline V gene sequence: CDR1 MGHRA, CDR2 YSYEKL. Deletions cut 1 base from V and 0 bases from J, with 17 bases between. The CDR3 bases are TGCGCCAGCAGCCAAGTCAGGTCGTCAAGCTATAGCACAGATACGCAGTATTTT. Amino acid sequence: CASSQVRSSSYSTDTQYF.

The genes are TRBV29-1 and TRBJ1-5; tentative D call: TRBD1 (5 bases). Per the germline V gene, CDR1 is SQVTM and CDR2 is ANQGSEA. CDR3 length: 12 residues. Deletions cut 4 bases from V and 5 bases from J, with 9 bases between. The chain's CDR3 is CSVGDSYQPQHF. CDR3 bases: TGCAGCGTTGGAGACAGTTATCAGCCCCAGCATTTT. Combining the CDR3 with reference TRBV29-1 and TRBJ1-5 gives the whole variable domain SAVISQKPSRDICQRGTSLTIQCQVDSQVTMMFWYRQQPGQSLTLIATANQGSEATYESGFVIDKFPISRPNLTFSTLTVSNMSPEDSSIYLCSVGDSYQPQHFGDGTRLSIL.

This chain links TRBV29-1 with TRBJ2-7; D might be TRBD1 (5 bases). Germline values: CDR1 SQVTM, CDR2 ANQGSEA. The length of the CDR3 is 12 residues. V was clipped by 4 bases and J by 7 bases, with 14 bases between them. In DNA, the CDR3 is TGCAGCGTTGCTTACAGGTTCGGTGAGCAGTACTTC. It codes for CSVAYRFGEQYF.

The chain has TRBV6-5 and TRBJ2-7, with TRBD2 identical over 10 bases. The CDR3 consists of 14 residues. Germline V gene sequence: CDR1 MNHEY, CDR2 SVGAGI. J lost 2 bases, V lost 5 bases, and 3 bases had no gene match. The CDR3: CASSRTSGTYEQYF. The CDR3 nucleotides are TGTGCCAGCAGTAGGACTAGCGGAACCTACGAGCAGTACTTC.

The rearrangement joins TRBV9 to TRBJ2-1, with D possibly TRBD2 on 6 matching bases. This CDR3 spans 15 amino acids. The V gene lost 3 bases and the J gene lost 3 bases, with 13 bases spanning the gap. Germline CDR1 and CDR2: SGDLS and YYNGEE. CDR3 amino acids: CASSGGLGGYNEQFF. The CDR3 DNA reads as TGTGCCAGCAGCGGTGGACTGGGGGGCTACAATGAGCAGTTCTTC.

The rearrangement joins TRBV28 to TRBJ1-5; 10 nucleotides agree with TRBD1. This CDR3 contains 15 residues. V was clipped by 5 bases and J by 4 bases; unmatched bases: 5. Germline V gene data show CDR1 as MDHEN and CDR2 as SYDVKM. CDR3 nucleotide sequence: TGTGCCAGCAGTGGACCGGGACAGGGGAATCAGCCCCAGCATTTT. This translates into CASSGPGQGNQPQHF.

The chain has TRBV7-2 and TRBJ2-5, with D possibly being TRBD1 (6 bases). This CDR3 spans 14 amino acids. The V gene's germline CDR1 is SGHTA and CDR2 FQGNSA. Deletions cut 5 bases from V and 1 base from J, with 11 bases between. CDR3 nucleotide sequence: TGTGCCAGCAGCCGCGACAGGAGCCAAGAGACCCAGTACTTC. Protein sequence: CASSRDRSQETQYF.

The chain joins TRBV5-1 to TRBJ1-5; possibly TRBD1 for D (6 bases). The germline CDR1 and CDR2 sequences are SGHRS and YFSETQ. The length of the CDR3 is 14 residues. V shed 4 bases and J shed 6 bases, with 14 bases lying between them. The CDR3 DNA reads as TGCGCCAGCAGCCAAGGGGCAGGGGTTCAGCCCCAGCATTTT. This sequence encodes CASSQGAGVQPQHF.

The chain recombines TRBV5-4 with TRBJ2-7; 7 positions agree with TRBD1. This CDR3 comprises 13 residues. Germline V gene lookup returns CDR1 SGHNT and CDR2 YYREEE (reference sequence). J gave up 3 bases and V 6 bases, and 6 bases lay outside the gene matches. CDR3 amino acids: CASTLGQDYEQYF. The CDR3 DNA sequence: TGTGCCAGCACCCTAGGACAGGACTACGAGCAGTACTTC. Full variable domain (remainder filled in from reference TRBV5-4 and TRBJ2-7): ETGVTQSPTHLIKTRGQQVTLRCSSQSGHNTVSWYQQALGQGPQFIFQYYREEENGRGNFPPRFSGLQFPNYSSELNVNALELDDSALYLCASTLGQDYEQYFGPGTRLTVT.

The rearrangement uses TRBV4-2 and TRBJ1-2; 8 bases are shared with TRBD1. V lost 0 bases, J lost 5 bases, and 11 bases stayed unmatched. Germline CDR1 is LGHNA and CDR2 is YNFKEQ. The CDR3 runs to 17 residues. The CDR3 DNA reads TGTGCCAGCAGCCAAGAAAACACGCGTCAGGGGGCTTATGGCTACACCTTC. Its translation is CASSQENTRQGAYGYTF.

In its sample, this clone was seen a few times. The CDR3 bases are TGTGCCAGTAGTATAGCCCAGTGGGAGAATGAGCAGTTCTTC. This translates into CASSIAQWENEQFF. V is TRBV19 and J is TRBJ2-1, with D possibly matching TRBD2 (5 bases). Germline values: CDR1 LNHDA, CDR2 SQIVND (reference sequence). Trimming took 1 base from V and 7 from J, leaving 11 bases between them. The CDR3 runs 14 residues.

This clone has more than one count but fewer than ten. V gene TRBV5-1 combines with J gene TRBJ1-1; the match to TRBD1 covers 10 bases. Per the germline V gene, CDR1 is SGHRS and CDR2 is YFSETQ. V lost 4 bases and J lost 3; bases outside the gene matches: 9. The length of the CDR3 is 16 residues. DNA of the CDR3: TGCGCCAGCAGCCTCACGGGACAGGGGATATACACTGAAGCTTTCTTT. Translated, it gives CASSLTGQGIYTEAFF.

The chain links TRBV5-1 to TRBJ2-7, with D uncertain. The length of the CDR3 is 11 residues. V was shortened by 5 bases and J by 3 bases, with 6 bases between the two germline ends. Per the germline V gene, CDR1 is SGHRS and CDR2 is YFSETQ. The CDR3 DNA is TGCGCCAGCAGGGAGAACTACGAGCAGTACTTC. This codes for CASRENYEQYF.

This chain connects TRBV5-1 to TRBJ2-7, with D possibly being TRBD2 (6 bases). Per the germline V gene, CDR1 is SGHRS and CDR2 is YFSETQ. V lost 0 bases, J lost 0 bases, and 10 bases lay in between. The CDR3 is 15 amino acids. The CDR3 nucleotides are TGCGCCAGCAGCTTGGGACAGACTAGCTCCTACGAGCAGTACTTC. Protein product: CASSLGQTSSYEQYF.